The rows below give T cell receptor beta chains drawn from one sample of a study of T cells in localized non-small cell lung cancer. Sequenced by immunoSEQ multiplex PCR; TCRdb stores in-frame clones only, minus some. The profile shows 50,000 to 65,000 clones, more than 80% of them singletons. The input for sequencing was PBMCs, taken before any cancer treatment. The receptors derive from a man aged 35 to 70 with stage II lung adenocarcinoma. Both conserved end residues are part of each CDR3. A D gene is named only where the DNA matches it firmly. Size tells how often a clone was seen (once, few, many) or the class of an expanded clone, and some rows leave it out.

J | D | size | V | DNA | CDR3
TRBJ1-2 | TRBD1 | - | TRBV19 | TGTGCCAGTAGCACAGGACAGGGCCTAACTAACTATGGCTACACCTTC | CASSTGQGLTNYGYTF
TRBJ2-2 | - | - | TRBV2 | TGTGCCAGCAGTGAATCGGGGATGAACACCGGGGAGCTGTTTTTT | CASSESGMNTGELFF
TRBJ2-1 | TRBD2 | - | TRBV5-1 | TGCGCCAGCAGCTTGGGACTAGCGGGAGGTGAGCAGTTCTTC | CASSLGLAGGEQFF
TRBJ1-1 | - | - | TRBV6-5 | TGTGCCAGCAGTTTTCTGGGGAAAGCTTTCTTT | CASSFLGKAFF
TRBJ1-2 | - | - | TRBV4-1 | TGCGCCAGCAGCCAATACCGGGAGGGGAACTATGGCTACACCTTC | CASSQYREGNYGYTF
TRBJ1-2 | - | - | TRBV19 | TGTGCCAGTAGTAGTCGGGGGATCGACTATGGCTACACCTTC | CASSSRGIDYGYTF
TRBJ2-7 | - | - | TRBV5-8 | TGTGCCAGCCGCCGGGGGGCGGGAGTTATCTACGAGCAGTACTTC | CASRRGAGVIYEQYF
TRBJ1-2 | - | - | TRBV18 | TGTGCCAGCTCACCACTGGACTATGGCTACACCTTC | CASSPLDYGYTF
TRBJ2-2 | - | - | TRBV5-1 | TGCGCCAGCAGGACCGAAGTGGGCACCGGGGAGCTGTTTTTT | CASRTEVGTGELFF
TRBJ1-5 | - | - | TRBV13 | TGTGCCAGCAGCTCCCGAGGGATGCGGCCCCAGCATTTT | CASSSRGMRPQHF
TRBJ2-7 | - | - | TRBV5-5 | TGTGCCAGCAGCCGATCCGGGACGGGTGACTACGAGCAGTACTTC | CASSRSGTGDYEQYF
TRBJ2-1 | - | few | TRBV11-2 | TGTGCCAGCAGCCCGAATCCAGGGGGGAATGAGCAGTTCTTC | CASSPNPGGNEQFF
TRBJ1-1 | TRBD1 | few | TRBV4-2 | TGTGCCAGCAGCCCAGGACAGGGTCGGAACACTGAAGCTTTCTTT | CASSPGQGRNTEAFF
TRBJ2-3 | TRBD1 | - | TRBV6-5 | TGTGCCAGCAGTTACCGGACAGGGAGAGATACGCAGTATTTT | CASSYRTGRDTQYF
TRBJ1-1 | - | - | TRBV7-9 | TGTGCCAGCAGCATCGAAGGGGTCTCGAACACTGAAGCTTTCTTT | CASSIEGVSNTEAFF
TRBJ2-7 | - | once | TRBV7-9 | TGTGCCAGCAGCTTATACCAGCGGTTGAGCTCCTACGAGCAGTACTTC | CASSLYQRLSSYEQYF
TRBJ2-7 | TRBD2 | - | TRBV5-1 | TGCGCCAGCAGCTGGGCCGGGACTAGCGGGAGGGCCCTCGAAAAGCAGTACTTC | CASSWAGTSGRALEKQYF
TRBJ2-5 | TRBD2 | once | TRBV2 | TGTGCCAGCAGTGAAACCCCTCCAGCTAGCGGGACGGAGACCCAGTACTTC | CASSETPPASGTETQYF
TRBJ1-2 | TRBD1 | - | TRBV6-1 | TGTGCCAGCAGTACCGGGACAGGGGTTTCTGGCTACACCTTC | CASSTGTGVSGYTF
TRBJ1-1 | - | - | TRBV29-1 | TGCAGCGTTGTTAGGCAGATGAACACTGAAGCTTTCTTT | CSVVRQMNTEAFF
TRBJ2-1 | - | few | TRBV7-2 | TGTGCCAGCAGCTTAGACAGCCAGGTCAATGAGCAGTTCTTC | CASSLDSQVNEQFF
TRBJ2-3 | TRBD2 | - | TRBV7-2 | TGTGCCAGCAGCTTCGGTAGCGGGAGCGCCGTCACAGATACGCAGTATTTT | CASSFGSGSAVTDTQYF
TRBJ2-1 | - | - | TRBV19 | TGTGCCAGTAGTAGTGGGAGGCAGGGGAGAGGCGATGAGCAGTTCTTC | CASSSGRQGRGDEQFF
TRBJ2-5 | TRBD1 | - | TRBV6-1 | TGTGCCAGCACCCCGGACAGGGGAAGAGAGACCCAGTACTTC | CASTPDRGRETQYF
TRBJ2-4 | TRBD1 | - | TRBV2 | TGTGCCAGCAGGGACAGGGAAACCAAAAACATTCAGTACTTC | CASRDRETKNIQYF
TRBJ2-2 | - | - | TRBV19 | TGTGCCAGTGTCAGTACCCTAAACACCGGGGAGCTGTTTTTT | CASVSTLNTGELFF
TRBJ2-5 | - | - | TRBV14 | TGTGCCAGCAGTCCACGGGCGGGAAGGGAGACCCAGTACTTC | CASSPRAGRETQYF
TRBJ2-5 | - | few | TRBV5-1 | TGCGCCAGCAGCCCGATGTTTACAGGGCCGCCCGAGACCCAGTACTTC | CASSPMFTGPPETQYF
TRBJ2-1 | TRBD2 | - | TRBV7-9 | TGTGCCAGCAGCGACATCGGGACTAGCGGGAGAGGTGAGCAGTTCTTC | CASSDIGTSGRGEQFF
TRBJ1-2 | TRBD1 | - | TRBV2 | TGTGCCAGCAGTGCCTCGGGGACAGGGAAGAATGGCTACACCTTC | CASSASGTGKNGYTF
TRBJ1-1 | - | - | TRBV10-3 | TGTGCCATCAGTGATTGGAGCCGAAGGACTGAAGCTTTCTTT | CAISDWSRRTEAFF
TRBJ2-5 | - | - | TRBV2 | TGTGCCAGCAGCGAGGAAGAGACCCAGTACTTC | CASSEEETQYF
TRBJ2-5 | TRBD2 | - | TRBV5-1 | TGCGCCAGCAGCTTGGCGGGGGGGGCGGGACGAGAGACCCAGTACTTC | CASSLAGGAGRETQYF
TRBJ2-1 | TRBD2 | once | TRBV19 | TGTGCCAGTGCAGCGGGAGTAACCTACAATGAGCAGTTCTTC | CASAAGVTYNEQFF
TRBJ2-1 | TRBD2 | - | TRBV9 | TGTGCCAGCAGCAGGACTAGCGGGAGTAGCGGGGAGCAGTTCTTC | CASSRTSGSSGEQFF
TRBJ1-2 | - | - | TRBV11-3 | TGTGCCAGCAGCCCCCTAGGAGGGACGGATGGCTACACCTTC | CASSPLGGTDGYTF
TRBJ1-5 | - | - | TRBV5-8 | TGTGCCAGCAGCTCCGGGACATATAGCAATCAGCCCCAGCATTTT | CASSSGTYSNQPQHF
TRBJ1-5 | - | few | TRBV28 | TGTGCCAGCATCCTCGGGTGGGTAGGGAATCAGCCCCAGCATTTT | CASILGWVGNQPQHF
TRBJ2-1 | - | - | TRBV2 | TGTGCCATAATCGTGAAGGGGGCCTACAATGAGCAGTTCTTC | CAIIVKGAYNEQFF
TRBJ2-5 | - | - | TRBV7-7 | TGTGCTAGCAGCTTAGGTCGCCAGGTCCGAGGGGAGACCCAGTACTTC | CASSLGRQVRGETQYF
TRBJ1-1 | - | - | TRBV5-4 | TGTGCCAGCAGCTTGTGGTCAGGGACCAACACTGAAGCTTTCTTT | CASSLWSGTNTEAFF
TRBJ1-4 | - | - | TRBV27 | TGTGCCAGCAGTTTAGGCAGGAGCAATGAAAAACTGTTTTTT | CASSLGRSNEKLFF
TRBJ2-7 | - | - | TRBV6-6 | TGTGCCAGCAGTTACGAGACAAGGAACTACGAGCAGTACTTC | CASSYETRNYEQYF
TRBJ2-7 | TRBD1 | - | TRBV9 | TGTGCCAGCAGCGTGAGGGACAGGGGCTACGAGCAGTACTTC | CASSVRDRGYEQYF
TRBJ1-2 | - | - | TRBV29-1 | TGCAGCGTAGAGATAAGGCAGGTGGGCAGAATTAACTATGGCTACACCTTC | CSVEIRQVGRINYGYTF
TRBJ1-1 | - | - | TRBV19 | TGTGCCAGTAGTATAACTGGGCTCAACACTGAAGCTTTCTTT | CASSITGLNTEAFF
TRBJ2-7 | - | - | TRBV6-6 | TGTGCCAGCAGTTACGCGGCAGGGACCTTCTACGAGCAGTACTTC | CASSYAAGTFYEQYF
TRBJ1-5 | - | - | TRBV5-8 | TGTGCCAGCAGCTTGACAGGTTATAGCAATCAGCCCCAGCATTTT | CASSLTGYSNQPQHF
TRBJ1-5 | - | - | TRBV7-3 | TGTGCCAGCAGCCCGAGGACCCTAACAAGTGGGTCGTTGGCTATTCAGCCCCAGCATTTT | CASSPRTLTSGSLAIQPQHF
TRBJ1-2 | - | - | TRBV5-1 | TGCGCCAGCAGCTTGGCCGGAGGACAGCAAACTAACTATGGCTACACCTTC | CASSLAGGQQTNYGYTF
TRBJ1-2 | - | once | TRBV6-6 | TGTGCCAGCAGTTACGGGGGGGAAGGCTACACCTTC | CASSYGGEGYTF
TRBJ2-7 | - | - | TRBV2 | TGTGCCAGCAGTGAACACAGGTGGAATCACGAGCAGTACTTC | CASSEHRWNHEQYF